Each of the 2 T cell receptor beta chains below was sequenced from the same sample in a study of CD8 T cells in ankylosing spondylitis. MiXCR, run by TCRdb on the 5' RACE reads, gives a single entry per CDR3 protein. The sample has a few hundred thousand distinct CDR3 sequences, around a tenth seen once; the top ten hold about 10%. Sequences were obtained from blood, either unsorted or a sorted T cell fraction (not recorded which). The receptor source for this set is a female donor with ankylosing spondylitis or in good health (not recorded which).

The sample holds many counts of this clonotype. V usage is TRBV12-3 or TRBV12-4 and J usage is TRBJ1-4; tentative D call: TRBD1 (6 bases). The CDR3 spans 14 residues. Trimming took 4 bases from V and 4 from J, leaving 10 bases between them. The CDR3 loop is CASSYRAVNEKLFF. The CDR3 DNA follows: TGTGCCAGCAGTTACAGGGCCGTTAATGAAAAACTGTTTTTT.

The sample holds many counts of this clonotype. V gene TRBV7-8 combines with J gene TRBJ2-3; D is ambiguous. The CDR3 consists of 14 residues. V lost 6 bases, J lost 3 bases, and 13 bases lay in between. Looked up from germline, CDR1 is SGHVS and CDR2 is FQNEAQ. CDR3 sequence reads: CASSPGPSTDTQYF. As DNA, the CDR3 is TGTGCCAGCAGTCCGGGCCCATCAACAGATACGCAGTATTTT. The full variable domain, its missing parts supplied by reference TRBV7-8 and TRBJ2-3, is GAGVSQSPRYKVAKRGQDVALRCDPISGHVSLFWYQQALGQGPEFLTYFQNEAQLDKSGLPSDRFFAERPEGSVSTLKIQRTQQEDSAVYLCASSPGPSTDTQYFGPGTRLTVL.